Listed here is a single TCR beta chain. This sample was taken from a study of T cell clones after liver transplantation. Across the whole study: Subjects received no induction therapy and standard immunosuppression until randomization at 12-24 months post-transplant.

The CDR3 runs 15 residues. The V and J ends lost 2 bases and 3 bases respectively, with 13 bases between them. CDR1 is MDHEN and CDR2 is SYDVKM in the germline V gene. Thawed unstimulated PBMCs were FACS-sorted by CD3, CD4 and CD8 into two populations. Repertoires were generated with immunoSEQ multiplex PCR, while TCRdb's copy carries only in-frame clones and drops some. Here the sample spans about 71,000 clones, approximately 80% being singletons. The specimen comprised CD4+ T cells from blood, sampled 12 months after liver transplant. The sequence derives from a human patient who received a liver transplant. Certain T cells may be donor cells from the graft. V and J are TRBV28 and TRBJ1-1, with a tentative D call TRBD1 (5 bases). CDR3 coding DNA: TGTGCCAGCAGTTTAGGGGGAAGTGGGGACACTGAAGCTTTCTTT. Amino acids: CASSLGGSGDTEAFF.